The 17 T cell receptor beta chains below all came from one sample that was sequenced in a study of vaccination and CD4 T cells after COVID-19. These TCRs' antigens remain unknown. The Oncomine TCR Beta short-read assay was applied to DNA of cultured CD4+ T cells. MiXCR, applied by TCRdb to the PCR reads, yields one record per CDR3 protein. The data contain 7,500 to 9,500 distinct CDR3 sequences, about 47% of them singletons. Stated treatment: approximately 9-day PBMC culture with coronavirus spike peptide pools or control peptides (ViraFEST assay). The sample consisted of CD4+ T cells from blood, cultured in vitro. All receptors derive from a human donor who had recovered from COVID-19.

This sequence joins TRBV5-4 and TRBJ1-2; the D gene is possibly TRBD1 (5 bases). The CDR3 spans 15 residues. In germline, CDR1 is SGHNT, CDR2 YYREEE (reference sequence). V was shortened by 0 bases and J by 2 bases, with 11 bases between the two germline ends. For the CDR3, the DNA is TGTGCCAGCAGCTTGGTTCCAGGGTTCAACTATGGCTACACCTTC. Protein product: CASSLVPGFNYGYTF.

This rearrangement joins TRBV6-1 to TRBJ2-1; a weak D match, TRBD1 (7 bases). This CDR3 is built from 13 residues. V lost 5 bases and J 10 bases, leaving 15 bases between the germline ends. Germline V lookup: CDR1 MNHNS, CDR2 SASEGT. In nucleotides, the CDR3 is TGTGCCAGCAGTCTAGGTCAGGGGGGCGAGCAGTTCTTC. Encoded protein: CASSLGQGGEQFF.

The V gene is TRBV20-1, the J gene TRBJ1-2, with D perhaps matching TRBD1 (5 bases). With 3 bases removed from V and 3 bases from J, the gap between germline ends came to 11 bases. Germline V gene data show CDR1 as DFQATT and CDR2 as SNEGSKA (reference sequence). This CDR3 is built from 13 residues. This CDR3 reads CSASYLQDYGYTF. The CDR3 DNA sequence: TGCAGTGCTAGTTACCTACAGGACTATGGCTACACCTTC.

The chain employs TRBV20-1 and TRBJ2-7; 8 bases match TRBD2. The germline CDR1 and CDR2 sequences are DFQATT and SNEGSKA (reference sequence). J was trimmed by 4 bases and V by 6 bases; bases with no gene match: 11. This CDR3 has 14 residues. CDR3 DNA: TGCAGTGCCTCCACGCCGGGGGGGCGTTACGAGCAGTACTTC. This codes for CSASTPGGRYEQYF.

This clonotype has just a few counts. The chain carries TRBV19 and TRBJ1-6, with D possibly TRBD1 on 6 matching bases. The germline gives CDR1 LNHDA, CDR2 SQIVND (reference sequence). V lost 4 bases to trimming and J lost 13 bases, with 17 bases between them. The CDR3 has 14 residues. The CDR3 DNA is TGTGCCAGTAGTAGGACAGTTACAATTCACCCCCTCCACTTT. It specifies CASSRTVTIHPLHF. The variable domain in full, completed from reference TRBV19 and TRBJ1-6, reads DGGITQSPKYLFRKEGQNVTLSCEQNLNHDAMYWYRQDPGQGLRLIYYSQIVNDFQKGDIAEGYSVSREKKESFPLTVTSAQKNPTAFYLCASSRTVTIHPLHFGNGTRLTVT.

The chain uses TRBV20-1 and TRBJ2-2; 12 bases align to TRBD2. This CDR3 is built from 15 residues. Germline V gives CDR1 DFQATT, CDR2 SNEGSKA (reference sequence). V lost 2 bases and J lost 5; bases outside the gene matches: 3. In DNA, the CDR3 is TGCAGTGCTAGAACGACTAGCGGGAGAACCGGGGAGCTGTTTTTT. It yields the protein CSARTTSGRTGELFF.

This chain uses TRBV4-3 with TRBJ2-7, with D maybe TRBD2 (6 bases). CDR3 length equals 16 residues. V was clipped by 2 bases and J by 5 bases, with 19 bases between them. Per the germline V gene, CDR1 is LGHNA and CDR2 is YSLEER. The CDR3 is CASSQRWSGDTHEQYF. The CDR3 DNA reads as TGCGCCAGCAGCCAAAGATGGTCGGGGGATACCCACGAGCAGTACTTC.

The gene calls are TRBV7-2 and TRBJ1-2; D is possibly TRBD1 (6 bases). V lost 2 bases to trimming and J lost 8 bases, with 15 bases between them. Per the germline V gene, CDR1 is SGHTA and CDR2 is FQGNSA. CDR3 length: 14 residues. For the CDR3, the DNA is TGTGCCAGCAGCTTAATGAGGGGGTCCCTAGGCTACACCTTC. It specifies CASSLMRGSLGYTF.

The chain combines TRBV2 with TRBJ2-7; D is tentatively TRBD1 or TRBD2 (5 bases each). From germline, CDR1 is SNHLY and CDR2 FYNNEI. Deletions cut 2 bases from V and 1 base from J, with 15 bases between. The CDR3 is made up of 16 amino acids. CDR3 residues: CASSEWASWGSYEQYF. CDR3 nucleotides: TGTGCCAGCAGTGAATGGGCCTCCTGGGGGTCCTACGAGCAGTACTTC.

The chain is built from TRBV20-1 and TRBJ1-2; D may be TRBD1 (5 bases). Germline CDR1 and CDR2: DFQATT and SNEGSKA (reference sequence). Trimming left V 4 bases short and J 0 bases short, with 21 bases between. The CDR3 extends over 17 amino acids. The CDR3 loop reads CSATRTLSMAPNYGYTF. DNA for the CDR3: TGCAGTGCTACCAGGACACTTAGCATGGCGCCTAACTATGGCTACACCTTC.

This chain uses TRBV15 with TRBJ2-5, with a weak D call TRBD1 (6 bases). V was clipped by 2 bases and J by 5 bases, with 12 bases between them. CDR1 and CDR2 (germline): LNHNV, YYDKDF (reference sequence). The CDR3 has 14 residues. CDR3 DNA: TGTGCCACCAGCAGAACGGACAGTTGGGAGACCCAGTACTTC. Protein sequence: CATSRTDSWETQYF.

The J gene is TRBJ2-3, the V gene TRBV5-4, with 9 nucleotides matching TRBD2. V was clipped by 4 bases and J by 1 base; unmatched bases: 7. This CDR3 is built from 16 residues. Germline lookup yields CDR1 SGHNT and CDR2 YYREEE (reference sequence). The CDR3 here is CASSPAAGGGTDTQYF. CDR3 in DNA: TGTGCCAGCAGCCCCGCCGCGGGAGGGGGCACAGATACGCAGTATTTT.

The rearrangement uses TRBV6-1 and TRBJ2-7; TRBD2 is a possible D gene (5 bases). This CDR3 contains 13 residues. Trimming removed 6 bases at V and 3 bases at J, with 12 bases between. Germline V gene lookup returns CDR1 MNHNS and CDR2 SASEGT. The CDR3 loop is CASSGLAYYEQYF. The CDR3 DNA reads TGTGCCAGCAGCGGACTTGCCTACTACGAGCAGTACTTC.

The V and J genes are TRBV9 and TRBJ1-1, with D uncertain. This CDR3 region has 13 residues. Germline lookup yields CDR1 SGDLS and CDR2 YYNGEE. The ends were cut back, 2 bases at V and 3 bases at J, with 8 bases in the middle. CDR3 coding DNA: TGTGCCAGCAGCGTCTGGGTAGACACTGAAGCTTTCTTT. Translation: CASSVWVDTEAFF.

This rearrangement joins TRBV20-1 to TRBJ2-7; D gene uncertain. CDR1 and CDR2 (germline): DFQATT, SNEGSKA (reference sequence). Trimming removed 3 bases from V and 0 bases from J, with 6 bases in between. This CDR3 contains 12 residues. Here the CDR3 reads CSASFDSYEQYF. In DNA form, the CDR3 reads TGCAGTGCTAGTTTTGACTCCTACGAGCAGTACTTC.

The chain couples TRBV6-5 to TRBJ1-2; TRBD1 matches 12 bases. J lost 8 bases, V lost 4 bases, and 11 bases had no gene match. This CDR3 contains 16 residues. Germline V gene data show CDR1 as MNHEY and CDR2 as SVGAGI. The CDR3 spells CASSSSRDRGLGGYTF. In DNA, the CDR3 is TGTGCCAGCAGTTCGTCCCGGGACAGGGGGCTGGGGGGCTACACCTTC.

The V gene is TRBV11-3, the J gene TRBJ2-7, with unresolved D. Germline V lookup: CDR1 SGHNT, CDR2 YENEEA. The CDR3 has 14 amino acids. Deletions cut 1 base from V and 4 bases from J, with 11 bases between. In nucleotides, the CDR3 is TGTGCCAGCAGCTTAGGGGGAAAGAGGTACGAGCAGTACTTC. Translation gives CASSLGGKRYEQYF.